This TCR beta chain was sequenced for a study of control samples from healthy donors and cancer patients. Sequencing was performed with immunoSEQ multiplex PCR; in TCRdb, only in-frame clones are kept and a portion is missing. The repertoire holds approximately 82,000 clones, with about 87% as singletons. The germline V gene has CDR1 SGDLS and CDR2 YYNGEE. The CDR3 runs 16 residues. Trimming left V 0 bases short and J 0 bases short, with 11 bases between. This rearrangement joins TRBV9 to TRBJ2-3; tentative D call: TRBD1 (6 bases). The TCR originated in a man aged 45-60 years in good health. Sequencing was done on a sample of blood. CDR3 nucleotide sequence: TGTGCCAGCAGCGTAGAAATCGACAGGAGCACAGATACGCAGTATTTT. Its protein is CASSVEIDRSTDTQYF.